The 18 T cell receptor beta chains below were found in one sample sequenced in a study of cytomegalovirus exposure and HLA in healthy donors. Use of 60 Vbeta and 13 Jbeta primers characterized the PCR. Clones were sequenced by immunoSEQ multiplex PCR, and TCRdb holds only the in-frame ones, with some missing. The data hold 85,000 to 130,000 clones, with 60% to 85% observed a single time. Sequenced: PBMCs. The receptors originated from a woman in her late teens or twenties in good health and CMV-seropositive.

The CDR3 nucleotides read TGCGCCAGCAGCTTACAGTGGGCCTACGAGCAGTACTTC. Translating it yields CASSLQWAYEQYF. The V call is TRBV5-1, the J call TRBJ2-7; no reliable D call. Germline loops: CDR1 SGHRS, CDR2 YFSETQ. V was cut by 2 bases and J by 2 bases, with 8 bases left in between. This CDR3 is built from 13 residues.

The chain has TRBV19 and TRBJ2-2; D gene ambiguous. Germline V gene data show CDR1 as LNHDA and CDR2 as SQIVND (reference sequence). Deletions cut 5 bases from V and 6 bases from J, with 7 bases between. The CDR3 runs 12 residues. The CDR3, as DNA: TGTGCCAGTAGTCTGAGGCCCGGGGAGCTGTTTTTT. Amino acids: CASSLRPGELFF.

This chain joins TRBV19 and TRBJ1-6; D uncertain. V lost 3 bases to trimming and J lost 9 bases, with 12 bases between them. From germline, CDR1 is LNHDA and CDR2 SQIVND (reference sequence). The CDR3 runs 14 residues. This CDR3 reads CASSMAEVPSPLHF. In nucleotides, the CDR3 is TGTGCCAGTAGTATGGCTGAGGTCCCTTCACCCCTCCACTTT. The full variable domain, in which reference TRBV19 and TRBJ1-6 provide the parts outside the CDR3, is DGGITQSPKYLFRKEGQNVTLSCEQNLNHDAMYWYRQDPGQGLRLIYYSQIVNDFQKGDIAEGYSVSREKKESFPLTVTSAQKNPTAFYLCASSMAEVPSPLHFGNGTRLTVT.

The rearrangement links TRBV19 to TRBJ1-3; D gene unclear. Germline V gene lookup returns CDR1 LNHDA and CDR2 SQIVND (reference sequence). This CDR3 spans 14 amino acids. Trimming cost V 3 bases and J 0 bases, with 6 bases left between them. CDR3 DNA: TGTGCCAGTAGTATGGGCACCTCTGGAAACACCATATATTTT. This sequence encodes CASSMGTSGNTIYF.

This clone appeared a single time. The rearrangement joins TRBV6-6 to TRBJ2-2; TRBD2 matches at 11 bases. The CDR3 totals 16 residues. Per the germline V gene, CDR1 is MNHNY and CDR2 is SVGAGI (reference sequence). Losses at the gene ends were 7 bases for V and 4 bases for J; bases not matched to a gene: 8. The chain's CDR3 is CASTSVAGGPTGELFF. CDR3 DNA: TGTGCCAGCACCTCGGTAGCGGGAGGGCCCACCGGGGAGCTGTTTTTT.

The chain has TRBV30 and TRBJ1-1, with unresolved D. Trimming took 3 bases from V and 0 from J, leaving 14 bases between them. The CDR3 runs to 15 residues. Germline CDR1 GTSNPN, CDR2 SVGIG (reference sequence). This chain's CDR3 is CAWRPTDIMNTEAFF. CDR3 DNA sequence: TGTGCCTGGAGGCCAACTGACATCATGAACACTGAAGCTTTCTTT.

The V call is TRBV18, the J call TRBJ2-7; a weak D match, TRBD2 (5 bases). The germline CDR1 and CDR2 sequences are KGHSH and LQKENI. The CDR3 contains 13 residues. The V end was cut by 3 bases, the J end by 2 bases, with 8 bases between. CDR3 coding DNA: TGTGCCAGCTCACCGGGAGAAGCCTACGAGCAGTACTTC. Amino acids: CASSPGEAYEQYF.

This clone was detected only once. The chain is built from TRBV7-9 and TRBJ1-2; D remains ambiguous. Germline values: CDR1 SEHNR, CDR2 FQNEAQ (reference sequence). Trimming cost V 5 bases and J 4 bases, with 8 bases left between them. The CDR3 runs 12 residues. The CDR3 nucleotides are TGTGCCAGCAGCGCAACGGGCTATGGCTACACCTTC. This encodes CASSATGYGYTF.

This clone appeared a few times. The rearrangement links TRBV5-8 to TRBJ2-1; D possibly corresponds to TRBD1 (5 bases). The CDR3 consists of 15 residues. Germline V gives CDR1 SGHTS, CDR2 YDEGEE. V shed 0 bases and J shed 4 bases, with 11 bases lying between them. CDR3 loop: CASSLVGKGYNEQFF. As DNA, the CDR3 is TGTGCCAGCAGCTTGGTAGGGAAGGGGTACAATGAGCAGTTCTTC.

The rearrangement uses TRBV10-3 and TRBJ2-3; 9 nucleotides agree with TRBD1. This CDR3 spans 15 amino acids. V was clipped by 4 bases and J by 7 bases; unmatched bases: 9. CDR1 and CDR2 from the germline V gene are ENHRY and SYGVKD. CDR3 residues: CAISAGTGRGNTQYF. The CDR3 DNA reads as TGTGCCATCAGTGCAGGGACAGGGAGAGGAAATACGCAGTATTTT.

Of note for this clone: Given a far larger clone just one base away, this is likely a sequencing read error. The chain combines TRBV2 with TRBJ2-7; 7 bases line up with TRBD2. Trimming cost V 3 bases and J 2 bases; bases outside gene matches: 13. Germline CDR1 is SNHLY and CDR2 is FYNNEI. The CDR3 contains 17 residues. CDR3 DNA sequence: TGTGCCAGCAGTGAGTTAGGAGGACTAGTTCCAGCCTACGAGCAGTACTTC. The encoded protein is CASSELGGLVPAYEQYF.

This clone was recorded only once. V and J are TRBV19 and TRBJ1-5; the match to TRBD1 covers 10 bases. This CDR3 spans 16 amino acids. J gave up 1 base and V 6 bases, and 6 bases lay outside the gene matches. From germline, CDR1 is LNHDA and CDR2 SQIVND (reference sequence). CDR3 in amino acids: CASSQWTGGSNQPQHF. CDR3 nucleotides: TGTGCCAGTAGCCAATGGACAGGGGGAAGCAATCAGCCCCAGCATTTT.

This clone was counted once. CDR3 protein: CASSAVSSYNEQFF. As DNA, the CDR3 is TGTGCCAGCTCAGCGGTGAGCTCCTACAATGAGCAGTTCTTC. The gene calls are TRBV6-1 and TRBJ2-1, with TRBD2 as a possible D gene (5 bases). The V end was cut by 8 bases, the J end by 0 bases, with 11 bases between. The CDR3 totals 14 residues. CDR1 is MNHNS, CDR2 SASEGT, per germline.

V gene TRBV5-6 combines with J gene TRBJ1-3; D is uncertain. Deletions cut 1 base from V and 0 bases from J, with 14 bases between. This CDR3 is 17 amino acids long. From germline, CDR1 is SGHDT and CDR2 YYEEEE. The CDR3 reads CASSLLVGGLSGNTIYF. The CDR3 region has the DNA TGTGCCAGCAGCTTGCTCGTTGGCGGACTCTCTGGAAACACCATATATTTT.

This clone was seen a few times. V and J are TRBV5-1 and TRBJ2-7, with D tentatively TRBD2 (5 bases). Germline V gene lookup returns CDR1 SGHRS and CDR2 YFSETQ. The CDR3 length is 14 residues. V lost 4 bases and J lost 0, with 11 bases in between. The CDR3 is CASSTDWNSYEQYF. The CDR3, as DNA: TGCGCCAGCAGCACGGACTGGAACTCCTACGAGCAGTACTTC. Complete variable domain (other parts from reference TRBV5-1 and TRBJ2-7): KAGVTQTPRYLIKTRGQQVTLSCSPISGHRSVSWYQQTPGQGLQFLFEYFSETQRNKGNFPGRFSGRQFSNSRSEMNVSTLELGDSALYLCASSTDWNSYEQYFGPGTRLTVT.

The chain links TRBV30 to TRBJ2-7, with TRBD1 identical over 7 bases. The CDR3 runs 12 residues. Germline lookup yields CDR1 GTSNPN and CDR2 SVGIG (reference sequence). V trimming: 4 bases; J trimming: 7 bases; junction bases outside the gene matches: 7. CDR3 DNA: TGTGCCTGGACGAACTTCAGGGGGGAGCAGTACTTC. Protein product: CAWTNFRGEQYF. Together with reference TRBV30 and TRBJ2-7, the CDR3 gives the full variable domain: SQTIHQWPATLVQPVGSPLSLECTVEGTSNPNLYWYRQAAGRGLQLLFYSVGIGQISSEVPQNLSASRPQDRQFILSSKKLLLSDSGFYLCAWTNFRGEQYFGPGTRLTVT.

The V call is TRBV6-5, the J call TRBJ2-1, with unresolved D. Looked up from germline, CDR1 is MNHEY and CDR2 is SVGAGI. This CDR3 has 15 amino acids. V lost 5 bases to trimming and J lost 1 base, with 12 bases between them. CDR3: CASSRVPPSYNEQFF. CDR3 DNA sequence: TGTGCCAGCAGTCGAGTGCCCCCTTCCTACAATGAGCAGTTCTTC.

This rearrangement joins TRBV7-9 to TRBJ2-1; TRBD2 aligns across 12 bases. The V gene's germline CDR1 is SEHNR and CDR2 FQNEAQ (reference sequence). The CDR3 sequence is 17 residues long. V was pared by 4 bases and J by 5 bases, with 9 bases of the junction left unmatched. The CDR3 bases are TGTGCCAGCAGCTCACCGGTCCGACTAGCGGGAGACAATGAGCAGTTCTTC. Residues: CASSSPVRLAGDNEQFF.